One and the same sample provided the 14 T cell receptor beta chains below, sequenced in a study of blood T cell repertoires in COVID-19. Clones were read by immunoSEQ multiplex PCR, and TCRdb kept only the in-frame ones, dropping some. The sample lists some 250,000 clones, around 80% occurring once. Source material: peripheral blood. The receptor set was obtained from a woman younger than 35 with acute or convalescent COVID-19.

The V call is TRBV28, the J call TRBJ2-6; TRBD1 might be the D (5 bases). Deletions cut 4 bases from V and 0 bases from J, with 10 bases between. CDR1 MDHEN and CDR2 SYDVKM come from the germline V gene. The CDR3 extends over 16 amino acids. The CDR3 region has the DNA TGTGCCAGCAGTTCGGCGACAGCCTCTGGGGCCAACGTCCTGACTTTC. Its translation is CASSSATASGANVLTF.

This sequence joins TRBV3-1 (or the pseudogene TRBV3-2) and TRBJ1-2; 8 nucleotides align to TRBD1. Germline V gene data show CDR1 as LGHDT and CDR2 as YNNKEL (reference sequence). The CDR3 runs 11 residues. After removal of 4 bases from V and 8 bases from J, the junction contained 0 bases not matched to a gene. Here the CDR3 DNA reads TGTGCCAGCAGCCGACAGGGGGGCTACACCTTC. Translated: CASSRQGGYTF.

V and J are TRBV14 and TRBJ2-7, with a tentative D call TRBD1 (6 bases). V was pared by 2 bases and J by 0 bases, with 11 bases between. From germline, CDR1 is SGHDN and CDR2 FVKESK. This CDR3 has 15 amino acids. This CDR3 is CASSQRGSSSYEQYF. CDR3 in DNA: TGTGCCAGCAGCCAAAGGGGGTCTAGCTCCTACGAGCAGTACTTC.

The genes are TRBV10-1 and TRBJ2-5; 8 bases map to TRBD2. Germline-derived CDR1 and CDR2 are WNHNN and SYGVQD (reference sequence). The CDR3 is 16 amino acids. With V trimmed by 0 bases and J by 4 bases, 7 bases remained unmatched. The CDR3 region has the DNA TGCGCCAGCAGTGAGTCTGGTAGCGGGAACCGAGAGACCCAGTACTTC. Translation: CASSESGSGNRETQYF.

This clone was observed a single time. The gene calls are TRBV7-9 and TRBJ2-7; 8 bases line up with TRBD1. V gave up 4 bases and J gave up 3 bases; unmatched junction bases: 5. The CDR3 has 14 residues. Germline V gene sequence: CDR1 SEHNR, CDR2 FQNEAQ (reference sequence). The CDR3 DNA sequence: TGTGCCAGCAGCTCCCGGGACAGGATCTACGAGCAGTACTTC. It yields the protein CASSSRDRIYEQYF. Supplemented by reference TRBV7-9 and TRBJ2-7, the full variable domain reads DTGVSQNPRHKITKRGQNVTFRCDPISEHNRLYWYRQTLGQGPEFLTYFQNEAQLEKSRLLSDRFSAERPKGSFSTLEIQRTEQGDSAMYLCASSSRDRIYEQYFGPGTRLTVT.

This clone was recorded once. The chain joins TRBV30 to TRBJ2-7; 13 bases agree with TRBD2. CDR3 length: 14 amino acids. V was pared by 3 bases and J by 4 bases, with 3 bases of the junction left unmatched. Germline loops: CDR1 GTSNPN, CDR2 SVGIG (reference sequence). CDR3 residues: CAWSWGLAGYEQYF. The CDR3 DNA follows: TGTGCCTGGAGCTGGGGACTAGCGGGGTACGAGCAGTACTTC.

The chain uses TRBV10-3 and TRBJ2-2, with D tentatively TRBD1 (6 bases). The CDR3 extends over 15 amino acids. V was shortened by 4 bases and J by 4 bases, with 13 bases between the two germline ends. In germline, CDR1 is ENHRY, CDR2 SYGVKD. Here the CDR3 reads CAISAGALGTGELFF. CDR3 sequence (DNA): TGTGCCATCAGTGCAGGGGCCTTGGGCACCGGGGAGCTGTTTTTT.

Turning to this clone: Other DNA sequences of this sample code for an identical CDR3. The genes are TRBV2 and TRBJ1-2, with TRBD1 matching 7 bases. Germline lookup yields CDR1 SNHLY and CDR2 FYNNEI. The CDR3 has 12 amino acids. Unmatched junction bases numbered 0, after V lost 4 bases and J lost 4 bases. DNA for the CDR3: TGTGCCAGCAGTGGACAGGGCTATGGCTACACCTTC. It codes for CASSGQGYGYTF.

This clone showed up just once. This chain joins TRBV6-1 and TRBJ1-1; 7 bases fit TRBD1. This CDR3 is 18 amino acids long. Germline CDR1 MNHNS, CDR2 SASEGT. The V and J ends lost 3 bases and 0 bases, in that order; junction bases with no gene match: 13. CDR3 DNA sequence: TGTGCCAGCAGTGAGGGGGCCAGGGGGTTCGATGTGAACACTGAAGCTTTCTTT. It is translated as CASSEGARGFDVNTEAFF.

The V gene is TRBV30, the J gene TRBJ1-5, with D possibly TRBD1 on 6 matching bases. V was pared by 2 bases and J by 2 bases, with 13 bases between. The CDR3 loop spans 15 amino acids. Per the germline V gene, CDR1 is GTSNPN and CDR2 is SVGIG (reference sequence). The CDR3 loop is CAWSRGGYGNQPQHF. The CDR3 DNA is TGTGCCTGGAGTCGAGGGGGTTACGGCAATCAGCCCCAGCATTTT.

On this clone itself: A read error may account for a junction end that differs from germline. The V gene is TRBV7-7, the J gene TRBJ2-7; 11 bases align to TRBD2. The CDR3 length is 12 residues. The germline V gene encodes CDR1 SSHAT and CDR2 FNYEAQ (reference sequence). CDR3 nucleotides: TGTGCTAGCAGCTTAGCGGGGGGGGTACTGTACTTC. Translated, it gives CASSLAGGVLYF. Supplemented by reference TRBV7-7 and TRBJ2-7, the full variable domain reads GAGVSQSPRYKVTKRGQDVTLRCDPISSHATLYWYQQALGQGPEFLTYFNYEAQPDKSGLPSDRFSAERPEGSISTLTIQRTEQRDSAMYRCASSLAGGVLYFGPGTRLTVT.

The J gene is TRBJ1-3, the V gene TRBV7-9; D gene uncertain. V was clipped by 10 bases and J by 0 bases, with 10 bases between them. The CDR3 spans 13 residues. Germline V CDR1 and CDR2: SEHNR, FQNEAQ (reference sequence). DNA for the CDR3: TGTGCCACAGACTGGTTCTCTGGAAACACCATATATTTT. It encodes CATDWFSGNTIYF.

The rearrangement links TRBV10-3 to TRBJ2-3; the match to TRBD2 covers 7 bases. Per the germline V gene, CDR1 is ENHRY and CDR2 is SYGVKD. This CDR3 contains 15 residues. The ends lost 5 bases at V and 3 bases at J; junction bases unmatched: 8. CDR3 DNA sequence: TGTGCCATCAGTCCCCAGGTGGGGGGGACAGATACGCAGTATTTT. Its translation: CAISPQVGGTDTQYF.

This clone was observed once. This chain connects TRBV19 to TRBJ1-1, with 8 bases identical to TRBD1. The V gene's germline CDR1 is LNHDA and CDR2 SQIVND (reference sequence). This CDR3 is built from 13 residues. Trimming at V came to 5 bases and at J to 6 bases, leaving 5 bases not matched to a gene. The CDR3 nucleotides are TGTGCCAGTAGTCCAGGACAGGGCTCTGAAGCTTTCTTT. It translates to CASSPGQGSEAFF.